These 11 T cell receptor beta chains were sequenced from one sample in a study of T cells in Graves' hyperthyroidism and ophthalmopathy (dated by TCRdb to the late 2010s). Libraries were prepared through multiplex PCR. The data were produced on an Illumina HiSeq 2000. TCR beta CDR3 regions were amplified from RNA transcripts. The TCR CDR3 was subjected to a first round of RT-PCR using the HTBI primer set and the Qiagen OneStep RT-PCR kit. TCRdb itself trimmed the public reads at Q25 with fastp, ran MiXCR and retained productive beta chains. Rows with one shared CDR3 protein collapse into an entry with the most common genes and DNA. A total of 460,000 or so distinct CDR3 sequences appear in this sample, 13% to 15% of them only once. The biggest ten clones account for around a sixth of the sample. Sequencing input: blood. These receptors were obtained from a young woman with Graves' hyperthyroidism.

This clonotype was seen ten or more times. CDR3 nucleotide sequence: TGTGCCAGCAGCTTGAAGTCGGGGGACTATGGCTACACCTTC. This encodes CASSLKSGDYGYTF. This chain connects TRBV11-3 to TRBJ1-2; tentative D call: TRBD1 (5 bases). The CDR3 has 14 residues. Germline assignment: CDR1 SGHNT and CDR2 YENEEA. V was cut by 3 bases and J by 3 bases, with 11 bases left in between.

A few counts support this clonotype. The chain recombines TRBV28 with TRBJ2-1; no definite D call. The CDR3 length is 12 residues. V gave up 7 bases and J gave up 7 bases, with 11 bases separating them. The germline V gene encodes CDR1 MDHEN and CDR2 SYDVKM. In DNA form, the CDR3 reads TGTGCCAGCACCTCGCTAGGGAATGAGCAGTTCTTC. Translated, it gives CASTSLGNEQFF.

The table lists this clonotype with a few counts. V gene TRBV14 combines with J gene TRBJ2-1; TRBD2 matches at 11 bases. V lost 4 bases to trimming and J lost 4 bases; unmatched junction nucleotides: 12. The germline V gene encodes CDR1 SGHDN and CDR2 FVKESK. CDR3 size: 18 residues. This chain's CDR3 is CASSRKGVSGGGYNEQFF. The CDR3 coding sequence is TGTGCCAGCAGCCGCAAAGGCGTTAGCGGGGGGGGGTACAATGAGCAGTTCTTC.

This clonotype was seen many times. The V call is TRBV12-3 or TRBV12-4, the J call TRBJ2-1; D uncertain. V lost 6 bases and J lost 9, with 9 bases in between. The CDR3 is 11 residues long. The DNA for the CDR3 is TGTGCCAGCAGAAAATTAGTTGAGCAGTTCTTC. Translation gives CASRKLVEQFF.

This clonotype was counted at least ten times. This chain uses TRBV12-3 or TRBV12-4 with TRBJ1-2; D remains unclear. V lost 5 bases and J lost 1, with 8 bases in between. There are 13 residues in the CDR3. The CDR3 here is CASSEQVNYGYTF. Written as DNA, the CDR3 is TGTGCCAGCAGTGAGCAGGTTAACTATGGCTACACCTTC.

This clonotype has a handful of counts. The chain uses TRBV4-2 and TRBJ1-4; perhaps TRBD1 as D (5 bases). This CDR3 has 16 amino acids. Looked up from germline, CDR1 is LGHNA and CDR2 is YNFKEQ. The V gene lost 4 bases and the J gene lost 6 bases, with 18 bases spanning the gap. CDR3 protein: CASSRRVPGGDEKLFF. The DNA of the CDR3 is TGTGCCAGCAGCCGAAGAGTGCCCGGGGGTGATGAAAAACTGTTTTTT.

In its sample, this clonotype was seen a few times. This chain uses TRBV7-9 with TRBJ1-1; the D is unclear. V dropped 0 bases and J dropped 3 bases, with 8 bases sitting between them. The length of the CDR3 is 14 residues. CDR1 and CDR2 (germline): SEHNR, FQNEAQ (reference sequence). The CDR3 spells CASSLAARHTEAFF. The CDR3 DNA follows: TGTGCCAGCAGCTTAGCCGCCCGTCACACTGAAGCTTTCTTT.

The V gene is TRBV6-1, the J gene TRBJ1-1, with D perhaps TRBD1 (5 bases). Per germline, CDR1 MNHNS and CDR2 SASEGT. This CDR3 comprises 11 residues. In DNA form, the CDR3 reads TGTGGGTTCAGGGCGGGGACTGAAGCTTTCTTT. This encodes CGFRAGTEAFF.

This chain uses TRBV29-1 with TRBJ2-5; 16 positions agree with TRBD2. The CDR3 is made up of 17 amino acids. J lost 5 bases, V lost 3 bases, and 9 bases had no gene match. Looked up from germline, CDR1 is SQVTM and CDR2 is ANQGSEA. The CDR3 loop reads CSVDPGLAGGPRETQYF. The CDR3 bases are TGCAGCGTTGACCCGGGACTAGCGGGAGGGCCCCGGGAGACCCAGTACTTC. The whole variable domain, remainder taken from reference TRBV29-1 and TRBJ2-5, is SAVISQKPSRDICQRGTSLTIQCQVDSQVTMMFWYRQQPGQSLTLIATANQGSEATYESGFVIDKFPISRPNLTFSTLTVSNMSPEDSSIYLCSVDPGLAGGPRETQYFGPGTRLLVL.

This clonotype was recorded at least ten times. The rearrangement uses TRBV30 and TRBJ1-3, with no clear D. The CDR3 loop spans 12 amino acids. Germline V gene sequence: CDR1 GTSNPN, CDR2 SVGIG (reference sequence). V lost 4 bases, J lost 3 bases, and 7 bases lay in between. The CDR3 region has the DNA TGTGCCTGGACTCCGAGTGGAAACACCATATATTTT. This codes for CAWTPSGNTIYF.

This chain uses TRBV20-1 with TRBJ2-3; tentatively, D is TRBD2 (6 bases). The CDR3 has 18 amino acids. Germline V gene lookup returns CDR1 DFQATT and CDR2 SNEGSKA (reference sequence). Trimming stripped 0 bases from V and 1 base from J, with 20 bases between. Here the CDR3 reads CSARDSGLGTPGTDTQYF. The CDR3 nucleotides are TGCAGTGCTAGAGATTCGGGTTTAGGGACTCCGGGCACAGATACGCAGTATTTT.